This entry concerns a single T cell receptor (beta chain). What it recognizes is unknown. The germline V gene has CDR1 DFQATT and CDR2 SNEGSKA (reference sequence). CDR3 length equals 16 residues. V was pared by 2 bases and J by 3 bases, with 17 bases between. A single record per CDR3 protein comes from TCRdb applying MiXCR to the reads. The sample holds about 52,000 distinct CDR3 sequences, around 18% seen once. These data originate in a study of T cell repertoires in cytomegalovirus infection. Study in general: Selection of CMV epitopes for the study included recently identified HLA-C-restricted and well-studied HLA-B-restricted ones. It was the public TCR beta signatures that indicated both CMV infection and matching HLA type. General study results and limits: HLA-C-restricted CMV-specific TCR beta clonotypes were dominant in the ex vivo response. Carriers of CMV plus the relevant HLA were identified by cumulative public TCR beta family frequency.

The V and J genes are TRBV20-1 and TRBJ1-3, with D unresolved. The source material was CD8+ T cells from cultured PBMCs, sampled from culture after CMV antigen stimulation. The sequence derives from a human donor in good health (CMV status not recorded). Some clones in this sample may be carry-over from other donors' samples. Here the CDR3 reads CSARINFPLGGNTIYF. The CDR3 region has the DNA TGCAGTGCTAGAATAAACTTCCCTCTTGGTGGAAACACCATATATTTT.